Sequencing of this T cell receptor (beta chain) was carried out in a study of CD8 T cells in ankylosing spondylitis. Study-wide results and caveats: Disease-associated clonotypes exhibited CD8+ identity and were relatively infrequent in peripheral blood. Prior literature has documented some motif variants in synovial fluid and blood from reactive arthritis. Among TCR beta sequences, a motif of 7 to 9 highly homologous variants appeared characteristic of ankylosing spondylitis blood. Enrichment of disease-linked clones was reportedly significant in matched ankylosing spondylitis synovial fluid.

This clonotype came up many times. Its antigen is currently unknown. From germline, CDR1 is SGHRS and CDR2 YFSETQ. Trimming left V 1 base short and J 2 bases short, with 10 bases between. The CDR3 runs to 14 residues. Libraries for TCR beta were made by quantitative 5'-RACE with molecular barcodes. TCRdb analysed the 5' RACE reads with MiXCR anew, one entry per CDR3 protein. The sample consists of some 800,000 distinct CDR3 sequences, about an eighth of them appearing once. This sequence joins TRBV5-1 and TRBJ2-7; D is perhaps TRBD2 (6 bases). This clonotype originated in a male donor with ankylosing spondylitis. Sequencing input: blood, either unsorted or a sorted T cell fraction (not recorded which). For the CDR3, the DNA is TGCGCCAGCAGCTTGAATTGGGGGGCCTACGAGCAGTACTTC. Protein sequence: CASSLNWGAYEQYF.